The subject of this entry is one TCR beta chain. Its antigen is not known. Trimming removed 2 bases from V and 5 bases from J, with 15 bases in between. The CDR3 length is 15 residues. The V gene's germline CDR1 is PRHDT and CDR2 FYEKMQ (reference sequence). This sample was taken from a study of T cell responses to AZD1222 COVID-19 vaccine. Overall study findings and caveats: Donors were largely white British and mainly female; clonal diversity was possibly underestimated. Breadth and depth of Spike-specific TCRs rose after two AZD1222 doses. A reported finding is that nearly half of spike-specific TCRs target unmutated variant regions.

Method: immunoSEQ multiplex PCR; TCRdb's copy keeps in-frame clones and lacks some. The profile shows more than 140,000 clones, about nine tenths of them singletons. The specimen comprised peripheral blood, sampled on day 0 of MenACWY control vaccination. The gene calls are TRBV13 and TRBJ2-5; D gene ambiguous. This TCR derives from an adult in good health. DNA of the CDR3: TGTGCCAGCAGCTTACTTTACCGGAGCGAGGAGACCCAGTACTTC. It encodes CASSLLYRSEETQYF.